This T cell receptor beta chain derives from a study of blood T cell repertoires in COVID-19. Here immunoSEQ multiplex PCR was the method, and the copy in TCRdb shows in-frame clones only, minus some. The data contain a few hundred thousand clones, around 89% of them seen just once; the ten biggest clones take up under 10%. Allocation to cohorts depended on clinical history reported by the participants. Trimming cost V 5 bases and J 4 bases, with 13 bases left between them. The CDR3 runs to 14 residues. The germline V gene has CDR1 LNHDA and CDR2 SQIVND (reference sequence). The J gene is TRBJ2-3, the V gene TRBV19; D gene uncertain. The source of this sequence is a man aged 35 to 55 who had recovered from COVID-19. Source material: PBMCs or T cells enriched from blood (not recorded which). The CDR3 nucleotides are TGTGCCAGTAGTTCGGTTATGTGGTCAGATACGCAGTATTTT. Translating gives CASSSVMWSDTQYF.